The 22 T cell receptor beta chains presented below share a single source sample, sequenced in a study of PD-L1 blockade in urothelial cancer. The repertoire was sequenced with immunoSEQ multiplex PCR; TCRdb's copy has only in-frame clones and lacks some. The sample carries 35,000 to 50,000 clones, roughly 86% recorded once. Sequences were derived from PBMCs, sampled around atezolizumab (anti-PD-L1) treatment. These TCRs come from a man between 65 and 85 years old with urothelial cancer.

V and J are TRBV29-1 and TRBJ1-1, with 7 bases lining up with TRBD1. The CDR3 sequence is 12 residues long. CDR1 is SQVTM and CDR2 is ANQGSEA in the germline V gene. V shed 7 bases, J shed 5 bases, and the junction held 7 bases outside the gene matches. CDR3 DNA: TGCAGCGCCACAGGGGCGTGGACTGAAGCTTTCTTT. Amino acids: CSATGAWTEAFF.

This chain connects TRBV5-1 to TRBJ1-1; D remains unclear. V lost 2 bases and J 0 bases, leaving 14 bases between the germline ends. The CDR3 is made up of 16 amino acids. The germline V gene has CDR1 SGHRS and CDR2 YFSETQ. The CDR3 nucleotides are TGCGCCAGCAGCTTCCTCACTCCTAGAATGAACACTGAAGCTTTCTTT. Amino acid sequence: CASSFLTPRMNTEAFF.

The chain has TRBV19 and TRBJ2-5; possibly TRBD2 for D (6 bases). Germline V gives CDR1 LNHDA, CDR2 SQIVND (reference sequence). Trimming took 5 bases from V and 5 from J, leaving 9 bases between them. This CDR3 is 12 amino acids long. The CDR3 loop reads CASSARGETQYF. DNA for the CDR3: TGTGCCAGTAGTGCCCGGGGGGAGACCCAGTACTTC.

The chain carries TRBV28 and TRBJ2-2; D is unresolved. From germline, CDR1 is MDHEN and CDR2 SYDVKM. Trimming removed 5 bases from V and 2 bases from J, with 6 bases in between. The CDR3 is 13 residues long. CDR3 loop: CASSGLNTGELFF. The CDR3 region has the DNA TGTGCCAGCAGTGGGCTCAACACCGGGGAGCTGTTTTTT.

The rearrangement links TRBV7-8 to TRBJ1-3; a possible D gene is TRBD1 (6 bases). Germline CDR1 is SGHVS and CDR2 is FQNEAQ. V dropped 5 bases and J dropped 0 bases, with 11 bases sitting between them. This CDR3 spans 15 amino acids. CDR3 nucleotides: TGTGCCAGCAGCATCGACAGGAGCTCTGGAAACACCATATATTTT. This sequence encodes CASSIDRSSGNTIYF.

This rearrangement joins TRBV4-2 to TRBJ1-5; no reliable D call. The V end was cut by 0 bases, the J end by 1 base, with 4 bases between. The germline CDR1 and CDR2 sequences are LGHNA and YNFKEQ. This CDR3 contains 14 residues. The CDR3 DNA follows: TGTGCCAGCAGCCAAGAACAGAGCAATCAGCCCCAGCATTTT. Protein product: CASSQEQSNQPQHF.

The chain employs TRBV7-3 and TRBJ2-1, with 7 bases aligning to TRBD2. V shed 1 base and J 10 bases; nucleotides not matched to a gene: 4. Germline V lookup: CDR1 SGHTA, CDR2 FQGTGA. The CDR3 sequence is 13 residues long. Here the CDR3 DNA reads TGTGCCAGCAGCTTAAGTCCAGCGGGGGAGCAGTTCTTC. It is translated as CASSLSPAGEQFF.

A remark on this clone: A read error may account for a junction end that differs from germline. The chain recombines TRBV27 with TRBJ2-3; TRBD2 matches at 10 bases. The germline V gene encodes CDR1 MNHEY and CDR2 SMNVEV (reference sequence). The CDR3 contains 17 residues. CDR3 region: CASRLSLAGESHDTQYF. The DNA for the CDR3 is TGTGCCAGCAGGTTATCTCTAGCGGGAGAATCTCACGATACGCAGTATTTT.

A few counts support this clone. The chain carries TRBV12-5 and TRBJ2-2; 7 bases agree with TRBD1. V dropped 3 bases and J dropped 5; count of bases not matched to a gene: 3. CDR3 length equals 14 residues. CDR1 is LGHNT and CDR2 is FRNRAP in the germline V gene. CDR3 sequence reads: CASGLRGQTGELFF. CDR3 DNA: TGTGCTAGTGGTTTACGGGGACAGACCGGGGAGCTGTTTTTT.

The chain links TRBV19 to TRBJ2-5, with 7 nucleotides matching TRBD1. Germline values: CDR1 LNHDA, CDR2 SQIVND (reference sequence). The CDR3 contains 16 residues. The V and J ends lost 4 bases and 0 bases, in that order; junction bases with no gene match: 8. The chain's CDR3 is CASSNTWGQYQETQYF. The CDR3 DNA sequence: TGTGCCAGTAGTAATACCTGGGGACAGTACCAAGAGACCCAGTACTTC.

The chain employs TRBV25-1 and TRBJ1-1; D may be TRBD1 (5 bases). CDR1 is MGHDK, CDR2 SYGVNS, per germline. V was clipped by 6 bases and J by 0 bases, with 14 bases between them. The CDR3 is 15 residues long. The CDR3 sequence: CASSPAQGLNTEAFF. CDR3 in DNA: TGTGCCAGCAGCCCCGCCCAGGGCCTGAACACTGAAGCTTTCTTT.

The chain combines TRBV4-3 with TRBJ2-1; 7 bases agree with TRBD2. The trim removed 0 bases at V and 8 bases at J, leaving 7 bases unmatched. This CDR3 has 15 residues. The germline CDR1 and CDR2 sequences are LGHNA and YSLEER. CDR3: CASSQDGTTPDEQFF. CDR3 sequence (DNA): TGCGCCAGCAGCCAAGATGGGACTACCCCCGATGAGCAGTTCTTC.

The chain joins TRBV5-1 to TRBJ1-4; no clear D gene. The CDR3 has 13 residues. The V and J ends lost 0 bases and 6 bases respectively, with 6 bases between them. Germline V gives CDR1 SGHRS, CDR2 YFSETQ. CDR3 sequence reads: CASSLVADEKLFF. CDR3 DNA sequence: TGCGCCAGCAGCTTGGTAGCAGATGAAAAACTGTTTTTT.

The CDR3 region has the DNA TGCGCCAGCAGCCCCAGGCGCACAGATACGCAGTATTTT. It yields the protein CASSPRRTDTQYF. This chain uses TRBV4-1 with TRBJ2-3; unclear D gene. V lost 4 bases, J lost 1 base, and 6 bases lay in between. In germline, CDR1 is MGHRA, CDR2 YSYEKL. The CDR3 contains 13 residues.

To note about this clone: Other DNA sequences from this sample encode an identical CDR3 as well. CDR3 sequence reads: CASSGQNEQFF. CDR3 bases: TGTGCCAGCAGTGGACAGAATGAGCAGTTCTTC. V gene TRBV2 combines with J gene TRBJ2-1; TRBD1 is a possible D gene (5 bases). CDR1 SNHLY and CDR2 FYNNEI come from the germline V gene. The CDR3 sequence is 11 residues long. V dropped 4 bases and J dropped 7 bases, with 5 bases sitting between them.

Written as DNA, the CDR3 is TGCGCCAGCAGCCAAGATTACAGGGGGGAGGGCGGGGAGCTGTTTTTT. Translation: CASSQDYRGEGGELFF. The chain joins TRBV4-3 to TRBJ2-2; a possible D gene is TRBD1 (8 bases). Deletions cut 0 bases from V and 7 bases from J, with 15 bases between. The germline V gene has CDR1 LGHNA and CDR2 YSLEER. This CDR3 comprises 16 residues.

The gene calls are TRBV5-5 and TRBJ2-2, with a tentative D call TRBD1 (6 bases). The CDR3 runs to 16 residues. V lost 4 bases and J lost 4, with 17 bases in between. CDR1 is SGHKS, CDR2 YYEKEE, per germline (reference sequence). CDR3 sequence (DNA): TGTGCCAGCAGCGCCTTAGGACAGCCTGGCACCGGGGAGCTGTTTTTT. This translates into CASSALGQPGTGELFF.

The V call is TRBV11-2, the J call TRBJ2-3, with D tentatively TRBD1 (5 bases). V lost 2 bases and J lost 0, with 9 bases in between. This CDR3 region has 15 residues. Germline CDR1 reads SGHAT; CDR2 reads FQNNGV. DNA for the CDR3: TGTGCCAGCAGCTTACCTGGGGCTAGCACAGATACGCAGTATTTT. Encoded protein: CASSLPGASTDTQYF.

The chain is built from TRBV10-3 and TRBJ1-1; perhaps TRBD1 as D (5 bases). Trimming cost V 0 bases and J 1 base, with 9 bases left between them. The germline V gene has CDR1 ENHRY and CDR2 SYGVKD. The CDR3 is made up of 15 amino acids. In DNA, the CDR3 is TGTGCCATCAGTGAGTCGTTGGGGCAGAACACTGAAGCTTTCTTT. It encodes CAISESLGQNTEAFF.

The sample holds a few counts of this clone. The rearrangement uses TRBV28 and TRBJ2-6; TRBD1 agrees at 7 bases. The germline gives CDR1 MDHEN, CDR2 SYDVKM. The CDR3 runs to 14 residues. J was trimmed by 2 bases and V by 5 bases; bases with no gene match: 0. CDR3 DNA: TGTGCCAGCAGTGGGACAGCTGGGGCCAACGTCCTGACTTTC. It yields the protein CASSGTAGANVLTF.

There are a few counts of this clone. The J gene is TRBJ2-5, the V gene TRBV7-9, with a possible D match to TRBD2 (6 bases). CDR1 is SEHNR, CDR2 FQNEAQ, per germline (reference sequence). V dropped 4 bases and J dropped 4 bases, with 19 bases sitting between them. CDR3 length equals 16 residues. CDR3 nucleotides: TGTGCCAGCAGCTCTGGTCTGGGTGAGGGAGGAGAGACCCAGTACTTC. This translates into CASSSGLGEGGETQYF.

This chain uses TRBV5-6 with TRBJ1-5, with no clear D. V was shortened by 2 bases and J by 5 bases, with 5 bases between the two germline ends. Germline-derived CDR1 and CDR2 are SGHDT and YYEEEE. This CDR3 contains 12 residues. Here the CDR3 DNA reads TGTGCCAGCAGCTTCAGTCATCAGCCCCAGCATTTT. Its protein is CASSFSHQPQHF. Full variable domain (remainder filled in from reference TRBV5-6 and TRBJ1-5): DAGVTQSPTHLIKTRGQQVTLRCSPKSGHDTVSWYQQALGQGPQFIFQYYEEEERQRGNFPDRFSGHQFPNYSSELNVNALLLGDSALYLCASSFSHQPQHFGDGTRLSIL.